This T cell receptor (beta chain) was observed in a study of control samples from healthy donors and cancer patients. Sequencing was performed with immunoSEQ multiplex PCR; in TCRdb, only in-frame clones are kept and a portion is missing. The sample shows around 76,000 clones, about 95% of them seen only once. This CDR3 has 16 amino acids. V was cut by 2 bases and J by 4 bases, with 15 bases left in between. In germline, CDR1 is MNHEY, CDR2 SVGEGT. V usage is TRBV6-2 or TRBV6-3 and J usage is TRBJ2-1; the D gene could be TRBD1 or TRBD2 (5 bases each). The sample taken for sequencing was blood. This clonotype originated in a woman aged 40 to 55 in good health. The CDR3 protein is CASSYSRDPPYNEQFF. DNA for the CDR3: TGTGCCAGCAGTTACAGCCGGGACCCCCCTTACAATGAGCAGTTCTTC.